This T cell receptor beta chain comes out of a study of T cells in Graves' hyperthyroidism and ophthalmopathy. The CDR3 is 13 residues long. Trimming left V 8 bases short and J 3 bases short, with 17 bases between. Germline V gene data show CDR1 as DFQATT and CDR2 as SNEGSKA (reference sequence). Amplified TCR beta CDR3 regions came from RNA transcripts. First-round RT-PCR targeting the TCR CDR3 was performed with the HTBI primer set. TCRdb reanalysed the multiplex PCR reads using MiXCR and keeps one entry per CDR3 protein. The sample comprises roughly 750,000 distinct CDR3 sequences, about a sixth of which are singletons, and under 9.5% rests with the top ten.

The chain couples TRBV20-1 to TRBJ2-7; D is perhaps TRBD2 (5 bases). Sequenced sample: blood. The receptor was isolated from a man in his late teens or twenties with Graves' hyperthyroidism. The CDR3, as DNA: TGCAGTTGGGGTCAAGGGAGAATCTACGAGCAGTACTTC. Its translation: CSWGQGRIYEQYF.